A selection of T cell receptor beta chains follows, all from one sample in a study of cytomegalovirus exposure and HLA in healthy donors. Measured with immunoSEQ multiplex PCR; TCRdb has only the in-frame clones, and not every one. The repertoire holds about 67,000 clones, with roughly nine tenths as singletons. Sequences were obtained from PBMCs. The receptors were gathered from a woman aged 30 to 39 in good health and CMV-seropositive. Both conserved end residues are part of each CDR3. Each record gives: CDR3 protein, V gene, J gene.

CASSPRTALNEQFF	TRBV18	TRBJ2-1
CASSRIRDQSYEQYF	TRBV7-2	TRBJ2-7
CSEGMGETQYF	TRBV29-1	TRBJ2-5
CASSYSFSGRGETQYF	TRBV6-5	TRBJ2-5
CASSYTSGSSYEQYF	TRBV6-5	TRBJ2-7
CASSFDSVYQPQHF	TRBV6-5	TRBJ1-5
CAWNVGTGNNEQYF	TRBV30	TRBJ2-7
CASSLRGRDQETQYF	TRBV27	TRBJ2-5
CASREQGSGYTF	TRBV5-5	TRBJ1-2
CASSDSASSTDTQYF	TRBV6-4	TRBJ2-3
CASSFLGERVLRTGELFF	TRBV28	TRBJ2-2